Listed here are 16 T cell receptor beta chains from one sample, sequenced in a study of blood T cell repertoires in COVID-19. Assay: immunoSEQ multiplex PCR; the TCRdb copy retains only in-frame clones and omits some. The table records 200,000 to 300,000 clones, about 89% of them present only once. Source material: peripheral blood. Source of these receptors: a man in his forties who had recovered from COVID-19.

The chain couples TRBV15 to TRBJ2-3; 9 positions match TRBD2. V lost 1 base to trimming and J lost 1 base; unmatched junction nucleotides: 3. The CDR3 length is 16 residues. The V gene's germline CDR1 is LNHNV and CDR2 YYDKDF (reference sequence). The CDR3 DNA follows: TGTGCCACCAGCAGAGTCCCTAGCGGGGGCACAGATACGCAGTATTTT. Translation: CATSRVPSGGTDTQYF.

The chain has TRBV7-9 and TRBJ2-7; TRBD1 agrees at 8 bases. The ends lost 2 bases at V and 4 bases at J; junction bases unmatched: 4. Germline V gives CDR1 SEHNR, CDR2 FQNEAQ (reference sequence). The CDR3 is 14 amino acids. The CDR3 here is CASSLQGARYEQYF. The DNA of the CDR3 is TGTGCCAGCAGCTTACAGGGGGCACGGTACGAGCAGTACTTC.

The CDR3 here is CASSQDYRTETQYF. DNA of the CDR3: TGTGCCAGCAGCCAAGATTACAGGACAGAGACCCAGTACTTC. The chain is built from TRBV14 and TRBJ2-5; a possible D gene is TRBD1 (5 bases). The CDR3 is 14 residues long. Germline CDR1 is SGHDN and CDR2 is FVKESK. Trimming removed 0 bases at V and 4 bases at J, with 9 bases between.

In its sample, this clone was seen once. J is TRBJ1-2 and V is TRBV15; 7 bases map to TRBD1. Germline V gives CDR1 LNHNV, CDR2 YYDKDF (reference sequence). The CDR3 has 18 amino acids. V lost 0 bases and J lost 1; bases outside the gene matches: 11. CDR3 DNA sequence: TGTGCCACCAGCAGAGATGAGGGGCCAGGGGGGATTAACTATGGCTACACCTTC. This encodes CATSRDEGPGGINYGYTF.

The rearrangement uses TRBV7-3 and TRBJ2-1, with 7 nucleotides matching TRBD1. Germline V gene sequence: CDR1 SGHTA, CDR2 FQGTGA. This CDR3 comprises 16 residues. The trim removed 1 base at V and 4 bases at J, leaving 7 bases unmatched. The CDR3 region is CASSLIEGGSYNEQFF. The DNA of the CDR3 is TGTGCCAGCAGCTTAATCGAAGGGGGCTCTTACAATGAGCAGTTCTTC. Full variable domain (rest looked up from reference TRBV7-3 and TRBJ2-1): GAGVSQTPSNKVTEKGKYVELRCDPISGHTALYWYRQSLGQGPEFLIYFQGTGAADDSGLPNDRFFAVRPEGSVSTLKIQRTERGDSAVYLCASSLIEGGSYNEQFFGPGTRLTVL.

In this sample, this clone turned up once. The chain uses TRBV9 and TRBJ1-1, with D maybe TRBD1 (5 bases). The CDR3 spans 13 residues. Trimming stripped 6 bases from V and 5 bases from J, with 14 bases between. In germline, CDR1 is SGDLS, CDR2 YYNGEE. The CDR3 here is CASNEIGGTEAFF. DNA for the CDR3: TGTGCCAGCAACGAAATCGGGGGGACTGAAGCTTTCTTT.

V is TRBV9 and J is TRBJ2-3; tentative D call: TRBD2 (7 bases). The ends were cut back, 7 bases at V and 4 bases at J, with 10 bases in the middle. Germline V gene sequence: CDR1 SGDLS, CDR2 YYNGEE. The CDR3 is 12 amino acids. CDR3 region: CASAGAADTQYF. The CDR3 bases are TGTGCCAGCGCGGGGGCAGCAGATACGCAGTATTTT.

The chain combines TRBV6-2 or TRBV6-3 with TRBJ2-1; D is undetermined. Trimming took off 4 bases at V and 0 bases at J, with 10 bases between the two ends. The CDR3 has 15 residues. Germline CDR1 and CDR2: MNHEY and SVGEGT. The CDR3 loop is CASSWFLSSYNEQFF. DNA of the CDR3: TGTGCCAGCAGTTGGTTTCTGAGCTCCTACAATGAGCAGTTCTTC.

The V gene is TRBV9, the J gene TRBJ2-1; 11 bases fit TRBD2. Germline V gene sequence: CDR1 SGDLS, CDR2 YYNGEE. V was clipped by 6 bases and J by 4 bases; unmatched bases: 9. The CDR3 runs to 16 residues. This CDR3 reads CASNSPSGGLYNEQFF. CDR3 DNA sequence: TGTGCCAGCAACTCGCCTAGCGGGGGGCTATACAATGAGCAGTTCTTC. Full variable domain (rest looked up from reference TRBV9 and TRBJ2-1): DSGVTQTPKHLITATGQRVTLRCSPRSGDLSVYWYQQSLDQGLQFLIQYYNGEERAKGNILERFSAQQFPDLHSELNLSSLELGDSALYFCASNSPSGGLYNEQFFGPGTRLTVL.

The gene calls are TRBV13 and TRBJ2-3; 8 nucleotides agree with TRBD2. The CDR3 is made up of 15 amino acids. Germline lookup yields CDR1 PRHDT and CDR2 FYEKMQ (reference sequence). V shed 0 bases, J shed 1 base, and the junction held 0 bases outside the gene matches. CDR3 sequence reads: CASSLGTSGTDTQYF. CDR3 in DNA: TGTGCCAGCAGCTTAGGGACTAGCGGCACAGATACGCAGTATTTT.

This clone was seen just once. J is TRBJ1-2 and V is TRBV4-3; D remains ambiguous. CDR3 size: 14 residues. Germline V gives CDR1 LGHNA, CDR2 YSLEER. V lost 0 bases to trimming and J lost 1 base, with 6 bases between them. CDR3 region: CASSQEADNYGYTF. CDR3 nucleotides: TGCGCCAGCAGCCAAGAGGCAGATAACTATGGCTACACCTTC.

J is TRBJ2-1 and V is TRBV4-3, with 9 bases aligning to TRBD2. This CDR3 spans 19 amino acids. Per the germline V gene, CDR1 is LGHNA and CDR2 is YSLEER. The V segment lost 3 bases and the J segment 2 bases; nucleotides outside the gene matches: 14. Here the CDR3 reads CASSQRGGNAGGPYNEQFF. The CDR3 region has the DNA TGCGCCAGCAGCCAGAGGGGGGGGAATGCGGGAGGGCCCTACAATGAGCAGTTCTTC.

The genes are TRBV2 and TRBJ2-7; 9 bases map to TRBD2. There are 15 residues in the CDR3. The germline CDR1 and CDR2 sequences are SNHLY and FYNNEI. Germline trimming cut 2 bases from V and 2 bases from J; bases unmatched to any gene: 4. CDR3 sequence: CASSESGLATYEQYF. For the CDR3, the DNA is TGTGCCAGCAGTGAATCGGGACTAGCAACCTACGAGCAGTACTTC.

The rearrangement uses TRBV2 and TRBJ2-7; 9 nucleotides line up with TRBD1. This CDR3 contains 14 residues. After removal of 5 bases from V and 0 bases from J, the junction contained 2 bases not matched to a gene. Germline CDR1 is SNHLY and CDR2 is FYNNEI. The DNA of the CDR3 is TGTGCCAGCAGTCAACAGGGGGCCTCCTACGAGCAGTACTTC. Translated, it gives CASSQQGASYEQYF.

This clone has only one observation. The chain carries TRBV27 and TRBJ2-1, with TRBD2 as a possible D gene (6 bases). CDR1 is MNHEY and CDR2 is SMNVEV in the germline V gene (reference sequence). This CDR3 is built from 12 residues. V lost 8 bases and J lost 2, with 7 bases in between. The CDR3 DNA is TGTGCCAGCGGGGAGGCCTACAATGAGCAGTTCTTC. Protein: CASGEAYNEQFF.

The chain links TRBV9 to TRBJ2-1; 14 bases fit TRBD2. J gave up 7 bases and V 7 bases, and 1 base lay outside the gene matches. The CDR3 length is 13 residues. The germline V gene encodes CDR1 SGDLS and CDR2 YYNGEE. The CDR3 bases are TGTGCCAGCGGGACTAGCGGGGGAAATGAGCAGTTCTTC. Encoded protein: CASGTSGGNEQFF.